Below are 4 T cell receptor beta chains sequenced from a single sample in a study of regulatory T cells in long-lasting Graves disease. The authors built TCR beta libraries using iRepertoire HTBI primers and Arm-PCR of CDR3 regions. TCRdb re-analysed the multiplex PCR reads in MiXCR, keeping a single row per CDR3 protein. This table has about 540,000 distinct CDR3 sequences, approximately 15% appearing once. Time point reported: newly diagnosed GD, antithyroid drugs for less than 3 months. The TCR library was prepared using RNA isolated from PBMCs. These data were likewise used in another study, on T cells in Graves' hyperthyroidism and ophthalmopathy.

Source: peripheral blood mononuclear cells (PBMCs), taken at new diagnosis, from a patient treated with antithyroid drugs. The source is a man aged 25 to 40 with Graves disease.

V usage is TRBV6-1 and J usage is TRBJ2-2; no definite D call. Germline CDR1 and CDR2: MNHNS and SASEGT. The CDR3 is 12 residues long. Between the trimmed V and J ends, which lost 6 bases and 5 bases, there was a span of 7 bases. The CDR3 loop is CASRDKTGELFF. Written as DNA, the CDR3 is TGTGCCAGCAGGGATAAGACCGGGGAGCTGTTTTTT.

This chain connects TRBV20-1 to TRBJ1-4, with TRBD1 matching 7 bases. The germline gives CDR1 DFQATT, CDR2 SNEGSKA (reference sequence). The CDR3 has 15 amino acids. The CDR3 loop reads CRALDRERGSEKLFF. CDR3 bases: TGCAGGGCCCTTGACAGGGAAAGGGGGAGCGAAAAACTGTTTTTT.

The sample holds a few counts of this clonotype. Germline is not matched at one junction end, which may reflect a read error. This chain connects TRBV27 to TRBJ2-2; D uncertain. Germline CDR1 MNHEY, CDR2 SMNVEV (reference sequence). CDR3 size: 17 residues. The DNA of the CDR3 is TGTGCCAGCGGTTTAATTTCAGGAGTTCCGACTACCGGGGAGCTGTTTTTT. Amino acid sequence: CASGLISGVPTTGELFF.

This clonotype was detected only once. V is TRBV29-1 and J is TRBJ2-6; TRBD2 might be the D (6 bases). The length of the CDR3 is 14 residues. V was cut by 7 bases and J by 4 bases, with 14 bases left in between. CDR1 SQVTM and CDR2 ANQGSEA come from the germline V gene. The CDR3 sequence: CSAGRGGGANVLTF. The DNA for the CDR3 is TGCAGCGCCGGGCGCGGAGGGGGGGCCAACGTCCTGACTTTC.